This T cell receptor (beta chain) emerged from a study of blood T cell repertoires in COVID-19. Study as a whole: The United States, Italy and Spain supplied acute and convalescent COVID-19 samples.

Germline lookup yields CDR1 SGHRS and CDR2 YFSETQ. The CDR3 covers 17 residues. Between the trimmed V and J ends, which lost 4 bases and 3 bases, there was a span of 19 bases. The authors' processing: Nucleated cell counts were estimated from reference gene primer amplification. TCRdb's table, derived via immunoSEQ multiplex PCR, lists solely in-frame clones and lacks some. Clone size and the V and J calls come from that table; the DNA yielded D and trimming. The profile shows 20,000 to 25,000 clones, around 86% of them singletons. The chain links TRBV5-1 to TRBJ2-2; a weak D match, TRBD1 (6 bases). This clonotype was obtained from an elderly woman with acute or convalescent COVID-19. The sequenced sample was peripheral blood. The CDR3 sequence is CASSPDPGHGDTGELFF. The DNA for the CDR3 is TGCGCCAGCAGCCCCGACCCGGGACACGGAGACACCGGGGAGCTGTTTTTT.